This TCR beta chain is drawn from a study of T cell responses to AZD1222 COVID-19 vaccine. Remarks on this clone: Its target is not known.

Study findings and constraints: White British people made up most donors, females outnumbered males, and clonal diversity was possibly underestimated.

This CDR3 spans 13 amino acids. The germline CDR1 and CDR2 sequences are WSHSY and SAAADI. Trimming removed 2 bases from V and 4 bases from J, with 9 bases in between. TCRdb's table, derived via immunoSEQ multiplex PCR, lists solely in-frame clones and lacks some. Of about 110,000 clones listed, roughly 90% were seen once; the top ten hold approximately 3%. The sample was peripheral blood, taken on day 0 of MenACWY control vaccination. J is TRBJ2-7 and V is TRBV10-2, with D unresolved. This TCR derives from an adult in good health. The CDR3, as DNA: TGCGCCAGCAGTGAGGTCGCAGTTTACGAGCAGTACTTC. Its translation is CASSEVAVYEQYF.